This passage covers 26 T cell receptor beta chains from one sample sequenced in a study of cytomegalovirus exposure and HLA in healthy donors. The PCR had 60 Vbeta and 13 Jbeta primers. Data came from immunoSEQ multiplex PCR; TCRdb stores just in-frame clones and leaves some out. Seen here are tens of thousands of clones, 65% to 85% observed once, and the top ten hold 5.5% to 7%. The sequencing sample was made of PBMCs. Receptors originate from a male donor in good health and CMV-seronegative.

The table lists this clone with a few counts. The CDR3 here is CAWSVSGADTIYF. The CDR3 DNA reads TGTGCCTGGAGTGTGTCAGGGGCGGACACCATATATTTT. This chain uses TRBV30 with TRBJ1-3, with TRBD1 as a possible D gene (6 bases). The CDR3 length is 13 residues. The V gene's germline CDR1 is GTSNPN and CDR2 SVGIG (reference sequence). V dropped 0 bases and J dropped 8 bases, with 11 bases sitting between them.

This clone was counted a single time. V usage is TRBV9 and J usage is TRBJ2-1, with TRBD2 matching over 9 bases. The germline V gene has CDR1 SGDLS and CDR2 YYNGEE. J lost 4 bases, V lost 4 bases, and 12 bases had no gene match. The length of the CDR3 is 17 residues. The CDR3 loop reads CASSPVGGLAGYNEQFF. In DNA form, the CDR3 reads TGTGCCAGCAGCCCAGTGGGGGGACTAGCTGGATACAATGAGCAGTTCTTC.

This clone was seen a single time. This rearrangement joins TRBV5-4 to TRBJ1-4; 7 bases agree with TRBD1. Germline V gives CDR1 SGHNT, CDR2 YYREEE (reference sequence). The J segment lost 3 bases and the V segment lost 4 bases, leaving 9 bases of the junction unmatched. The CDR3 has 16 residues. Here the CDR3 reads CASSAQGRSANEKLFF. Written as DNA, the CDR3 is TGTGCCAGCAGCGCACAGGGGCGATCAGCTAATGAAAAACTGTTTTTT.

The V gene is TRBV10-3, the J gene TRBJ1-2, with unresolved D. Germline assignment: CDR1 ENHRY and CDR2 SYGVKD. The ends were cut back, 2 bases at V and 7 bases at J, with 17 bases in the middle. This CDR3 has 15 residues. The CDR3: CAISENGEKDSGYTF. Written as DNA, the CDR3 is TGTGCCATCAGTGAGAACGGGGAAAAGGACTCTGGCTACACCTTC.

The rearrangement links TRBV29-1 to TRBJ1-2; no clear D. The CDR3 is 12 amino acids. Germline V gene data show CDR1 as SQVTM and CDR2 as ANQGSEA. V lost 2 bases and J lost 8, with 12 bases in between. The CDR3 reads CSVERAGIGYTF. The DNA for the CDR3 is TGCAGCGTTGAAAGGGCCGGGATCGGCTACACCTTC.

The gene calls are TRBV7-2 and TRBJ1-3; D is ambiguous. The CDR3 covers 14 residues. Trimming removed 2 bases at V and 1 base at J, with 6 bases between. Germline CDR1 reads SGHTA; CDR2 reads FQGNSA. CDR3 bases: TGTGCCAGCAGCTTACAGGAATCTGGAAACACCATATATTTT. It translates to CASSLQESGNTIYF.

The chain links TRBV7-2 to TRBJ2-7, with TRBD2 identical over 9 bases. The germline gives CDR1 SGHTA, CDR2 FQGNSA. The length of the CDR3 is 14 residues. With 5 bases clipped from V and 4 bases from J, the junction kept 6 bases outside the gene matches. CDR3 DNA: TGTGCCAGCAGCCCCGGACTAGCGAGGTACGAGCAGTACTTC. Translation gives CASSPGLARYEQYF.

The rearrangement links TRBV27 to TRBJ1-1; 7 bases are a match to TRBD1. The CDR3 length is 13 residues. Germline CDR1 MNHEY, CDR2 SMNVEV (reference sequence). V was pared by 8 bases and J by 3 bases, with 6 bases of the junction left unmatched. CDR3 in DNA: TGTGCCAGCTATGACAGGGCCTACACTGAAGCTTTCTTT. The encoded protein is CASYDRAYTEAFF.

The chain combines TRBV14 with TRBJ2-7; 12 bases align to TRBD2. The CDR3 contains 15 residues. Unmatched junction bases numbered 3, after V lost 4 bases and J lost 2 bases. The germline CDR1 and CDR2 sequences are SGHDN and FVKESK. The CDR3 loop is CASSPRTSGAYEQYF. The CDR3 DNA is TGTGCCAGCAGCCCTAGGACTAGCGGGGCCTACGAGCAGTACTTC.

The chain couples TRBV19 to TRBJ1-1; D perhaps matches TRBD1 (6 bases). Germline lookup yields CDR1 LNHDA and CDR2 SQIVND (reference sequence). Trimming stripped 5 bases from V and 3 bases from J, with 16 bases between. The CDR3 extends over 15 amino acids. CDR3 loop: CASSVQGKGDTEAFF. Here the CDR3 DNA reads TGTGCCAGTAGTGTGCAGGGAAAGGGGGACACTGAAGCTTTCTTT.

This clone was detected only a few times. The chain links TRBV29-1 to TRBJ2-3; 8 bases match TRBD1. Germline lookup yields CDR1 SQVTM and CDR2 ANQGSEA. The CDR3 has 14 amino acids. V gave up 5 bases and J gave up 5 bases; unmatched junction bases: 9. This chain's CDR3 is CSVSDRVVGDTQYF. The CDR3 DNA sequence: TGCAGCGTTTCGGACAGGGTAGTAGGAGATACGCAGTATTTT.

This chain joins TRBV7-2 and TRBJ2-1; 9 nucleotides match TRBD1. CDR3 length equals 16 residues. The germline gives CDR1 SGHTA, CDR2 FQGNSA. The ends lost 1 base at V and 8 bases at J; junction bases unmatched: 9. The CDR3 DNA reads TGTGCCAGCAGCTTAGGTGTGGACAGGGGTAGGGATGAGCAGTTCTTC. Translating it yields CASSLGVDRGRDEQFF.

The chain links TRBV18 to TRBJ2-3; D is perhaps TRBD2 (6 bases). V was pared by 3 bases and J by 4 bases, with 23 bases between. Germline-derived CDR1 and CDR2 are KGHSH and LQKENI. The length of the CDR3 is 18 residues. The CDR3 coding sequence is TGTGCCAGCTCACCGATAAACCGGGACTTCCAATCCCCAGATACGCAGTATTTT. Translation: CASSPINRDFQSPDTQYF.

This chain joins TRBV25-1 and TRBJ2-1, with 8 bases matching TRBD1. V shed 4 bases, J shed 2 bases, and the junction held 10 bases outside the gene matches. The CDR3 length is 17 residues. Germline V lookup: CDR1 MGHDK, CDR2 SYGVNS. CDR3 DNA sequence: TGTGCCAGCAGTGGAGGTACAGGGGGTAATACCTACAATGAGCAGTTCTTC. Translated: CASSGGTGGNTYNEQFF.

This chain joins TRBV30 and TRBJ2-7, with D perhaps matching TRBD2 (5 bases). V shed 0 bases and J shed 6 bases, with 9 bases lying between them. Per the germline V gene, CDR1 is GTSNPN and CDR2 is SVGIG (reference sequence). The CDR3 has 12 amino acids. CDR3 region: CAWSVGRAEQYF. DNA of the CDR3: TGTGCCTGGAGTGTAGGGCGGGCCGAGCAGTACTTC.

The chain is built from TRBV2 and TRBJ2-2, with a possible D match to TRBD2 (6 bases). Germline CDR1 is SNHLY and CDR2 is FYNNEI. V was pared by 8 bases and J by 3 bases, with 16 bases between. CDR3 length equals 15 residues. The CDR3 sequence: CASAGGPADTGELFF. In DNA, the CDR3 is TGTGCCAGCGCCGGAGGGCCCGCCGACACCGGGGAGCTGTTTTTT. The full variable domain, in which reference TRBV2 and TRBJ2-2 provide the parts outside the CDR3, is EPEVTQTPSHQVTQMGQEVILRCVPISNHLYFYWYRQILGQKVEFLVSFYNNEISEKSEIFDDQFSVERPDGSNFTLKIRSTKLEDSAMYFCASAGGPADTGELFFGEGSRLTVL.

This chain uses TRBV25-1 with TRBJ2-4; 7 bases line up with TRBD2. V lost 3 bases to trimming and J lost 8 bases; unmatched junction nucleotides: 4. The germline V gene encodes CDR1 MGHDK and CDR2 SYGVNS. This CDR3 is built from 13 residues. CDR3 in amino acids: CASSDAGGDIQYF. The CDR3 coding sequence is TGTGCCAGCAGTGACGCTGGGGGGGACATTCAGTACTTC.

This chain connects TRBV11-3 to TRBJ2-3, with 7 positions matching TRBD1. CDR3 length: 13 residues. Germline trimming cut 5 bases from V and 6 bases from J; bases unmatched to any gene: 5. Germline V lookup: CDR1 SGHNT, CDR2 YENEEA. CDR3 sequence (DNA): TGTGCCAGCAGCCAAGAAGGGGGCGATACGCAGTATTTT. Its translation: CASSQEGGDTQYF.

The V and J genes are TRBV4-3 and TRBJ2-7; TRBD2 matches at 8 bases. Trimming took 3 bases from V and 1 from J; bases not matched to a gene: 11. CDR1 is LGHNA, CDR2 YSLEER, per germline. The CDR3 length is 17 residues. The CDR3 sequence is CASSHQGGSGRSYEQYF. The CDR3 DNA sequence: TGCGCCAGCAGCCACCAAGGGGGGAGCGGGAGATCCTACGAGCAGTACTTC.

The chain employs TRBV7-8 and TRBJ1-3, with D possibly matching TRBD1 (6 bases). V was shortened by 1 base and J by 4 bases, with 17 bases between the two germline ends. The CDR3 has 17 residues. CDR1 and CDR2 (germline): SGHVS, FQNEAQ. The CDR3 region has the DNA TGTGCCAGCAGCTTAGGTCCCAGGGGACTAATCGGAAACACCATATATTTT. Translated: CASSLGPRGLIGNTIYF.

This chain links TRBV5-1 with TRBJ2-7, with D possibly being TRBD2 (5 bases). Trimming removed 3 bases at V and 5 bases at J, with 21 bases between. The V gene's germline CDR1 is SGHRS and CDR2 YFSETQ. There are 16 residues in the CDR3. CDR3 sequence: CASSWTSPAGFNEQYF. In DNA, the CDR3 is TGCGCCAGCAGCTGGACGAGCCCCGCGGGTTTCAACGAGCAGTACTTC.

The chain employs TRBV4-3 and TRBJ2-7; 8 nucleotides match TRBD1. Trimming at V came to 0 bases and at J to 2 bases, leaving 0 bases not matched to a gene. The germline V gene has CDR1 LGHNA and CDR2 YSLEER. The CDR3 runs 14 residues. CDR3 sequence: CASSQEQGAYEQYF. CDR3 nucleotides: TGCGCCAGCAGCCAAGAACAGGGGGCCTACGAGCAGTACTTC.

The CDR3 nucleotides read TGTGCCAGCAGCCTCAGTTCATCAGCAAATGCGGCAAAACTGTTTTTT. Its protein is CASSLSSSANAAKLFF. The J gene is TRBJ1-4, the V gene TRBV11-2, with D hard to call. Germline V lookup: CDR1 SGHAT, CDR2 FQNNGV. The CDR3 loop spans 16 amino acids. V lost 5 bases, J lost 10 bases, and 23 bases lay in between. Looking up the rest from reference TRBV11-2 and TRBJ1-4 gives the full variable domain: EAGVAQSPRYKIIEKRQSVAFWCNPISGHATLYWYQQILGQGPKLLIQFQNNGVVDDSQLPKDRFSAERLKGVDSTLKIQPAKLEDSAVYLCASSLSSSANAAKLFFGSGTQLSVL.

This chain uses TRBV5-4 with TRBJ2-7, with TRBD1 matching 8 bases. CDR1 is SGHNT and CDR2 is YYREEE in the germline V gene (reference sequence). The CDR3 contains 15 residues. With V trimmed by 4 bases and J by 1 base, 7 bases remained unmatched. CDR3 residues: CASSIGQGYSYEQYF. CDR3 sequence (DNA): TGTGCCAGCAGCATAGGACAGGGCTATTCCTACGAGCAGTACTTC.

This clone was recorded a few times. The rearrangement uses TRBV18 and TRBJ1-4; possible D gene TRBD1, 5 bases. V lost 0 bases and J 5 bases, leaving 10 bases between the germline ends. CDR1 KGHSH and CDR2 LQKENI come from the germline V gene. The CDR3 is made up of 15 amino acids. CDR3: CASSPPGGENEKLFF. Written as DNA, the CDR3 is TGTGCCAGCTCACCACCGGGGGGTGAAAATGAAAAACTGTTTTTT.

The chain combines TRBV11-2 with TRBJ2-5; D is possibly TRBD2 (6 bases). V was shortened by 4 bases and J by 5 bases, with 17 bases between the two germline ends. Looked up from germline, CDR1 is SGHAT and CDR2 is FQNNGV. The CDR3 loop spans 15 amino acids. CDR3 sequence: CASSSPDSRGETQYF. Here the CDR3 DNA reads TGTGCCAGCAGCTCTCCTGACAGCCGGGGGGAGACCCAGTACTTC.